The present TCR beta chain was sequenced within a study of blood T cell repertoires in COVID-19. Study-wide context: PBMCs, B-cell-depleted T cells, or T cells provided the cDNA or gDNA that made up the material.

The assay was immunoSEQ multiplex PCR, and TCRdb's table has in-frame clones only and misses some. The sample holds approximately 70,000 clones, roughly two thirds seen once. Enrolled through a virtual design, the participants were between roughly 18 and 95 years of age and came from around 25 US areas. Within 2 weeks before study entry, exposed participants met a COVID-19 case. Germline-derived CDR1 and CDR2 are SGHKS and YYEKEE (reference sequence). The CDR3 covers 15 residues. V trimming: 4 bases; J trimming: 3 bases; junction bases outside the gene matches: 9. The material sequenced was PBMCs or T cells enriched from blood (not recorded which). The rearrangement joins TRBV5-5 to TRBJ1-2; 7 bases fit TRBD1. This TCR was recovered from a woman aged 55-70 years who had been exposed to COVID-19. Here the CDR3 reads CASSLYPGTDYGYTF. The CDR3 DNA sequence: TGTGCCAGCAGCCTCTACCCCGGGACAGACTATGGCTACACCTTC.